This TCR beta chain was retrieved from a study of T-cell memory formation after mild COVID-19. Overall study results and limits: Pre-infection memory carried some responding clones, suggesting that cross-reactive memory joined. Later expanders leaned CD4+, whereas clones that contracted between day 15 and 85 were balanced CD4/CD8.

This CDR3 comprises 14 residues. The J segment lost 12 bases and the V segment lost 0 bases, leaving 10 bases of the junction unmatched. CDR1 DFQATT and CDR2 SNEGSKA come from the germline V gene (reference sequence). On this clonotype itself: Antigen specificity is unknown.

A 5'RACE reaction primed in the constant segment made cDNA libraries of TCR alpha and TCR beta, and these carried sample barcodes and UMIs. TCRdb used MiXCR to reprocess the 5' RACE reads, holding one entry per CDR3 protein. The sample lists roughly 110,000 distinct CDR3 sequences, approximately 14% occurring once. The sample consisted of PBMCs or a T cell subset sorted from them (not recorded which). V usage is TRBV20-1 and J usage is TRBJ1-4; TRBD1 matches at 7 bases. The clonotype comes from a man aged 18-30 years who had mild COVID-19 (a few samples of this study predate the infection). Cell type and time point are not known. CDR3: CSARDVTGEGELFF. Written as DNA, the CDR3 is TGCAGTGCTAGAGATGTAACAGGGGAGGGGGAACTGTTTTTT.